A selection of T cell receptor beta chains follows, all from one sample in a study of T-cell memory formation after mild COVID-19. Via MiXCR, TCRdb re-called the 5' RACE reads, giving one row per CDR3 protein. This sample has around 150,000 distinct CDR3 sequences, with 25% to 40% found just once. The sample comprised PBMCs or a T cell subset sorted from them (not recorded which). These receptors were taken from an adult woman who had mild COVID-19 (a few samples of this study predate the infection). Cell type and time point are not known. Both conserved end residues are part of each CDR3. A D gene is named only where the DNA matches it firmly. Only some rows state a clone size, as once, few, many or a class for expanded clones.

v_call,clone_size,d_call,j_call,cdr3_length,cdr3_aa,cdr3_nt
TRBV14,once,TRBD2,TRBJ2-7,17,CASSYQKLAGRAYEQYF,TGTGCCAGCAGCTACCAGAAATTAGCGGGGAGGGCCTACGAGCAGTACTTC
TRBV29-1,-,TRBD1,TRBJ1-2,13,CSVAGQGTGGYTF,TGCAGCGTTGCGGGACAGGGCACGGGTGGCTACACCTTC
TRBV20-1,many,-,TRBJ2-3,10,CSARDNTQYF,TGCAGTGCTAGAGATAATACGCAGTATTTT
TRBV28,few,TRBD2,TRBJ2-1,13,CASRLLGGDEQFF,TGTGCCAGCAGGTTATTGGGGGGGGATGAGCAGTTCTTC
TRBV5-4,-,-,TRBJ2-7,14,CASSLQNDGQQQYF,TGTGCCAGCAGCCTACAAAATGACGGGCAGCAGCAGTACTTC
TRBV9,-,-,TRBJ2-5,15,CASSVDRSVGETQYF,TGTGCCAGCAGCGTAGACAGGTCTGTGGGAGAGACCCAGTACTTC
TRBV7-9,-,-,TRBJ2-5,16,CASSLEVGARQETQYF,TGTGCCAGCAGCTTAGAGGTGGGGGCTCGGCAAGAGACCCAGTACTTC
TRBV6-1,-,TRBD1,TRBJ1-5,16,CASSEAPGQSNQPQHF,TGTGCCAGCAGTGAAGCCCCGGGACAGTCCAATCAGCCCCAGCATTTT
TRBV3-1,few,TRBD2,TRBJ2-1,17,CASSQDVQASGRSEQFF,TGTGCCAGCAGCCAAGATGTACAGGCTAGCGGGAGGAGTGAGCAGTTCTTC
TRBV29-1,-,TRBD1,TRBJ2-2,14,CSVRQGLNTGELFF,TGCAGCGTGCGACAGGGATTAAACACCGGGGAGCTGTTTTTT
TRBV5-1,-,-,TRBJ2-2,17,CASSLGPSYLNTGELFF,TGCGCCAGCAGCTTGGGGCCGAGTTATCTGAACACCGGGGAGCTGTTTTTT
TRBV10-3,-,-,TRBJ1-1,16,CAISELFGHSNTEAFF,TGTGCCATCAGTGAGTTATTTGGACACTCGAACACTGAAGCTTTCTTT
TRBV20-1,few,-,TRBJ1-1,14,CSASRDLTNTEAFF,TGCAGTGCTAGCCGGGACCTAACCAACACTGAAGCTTTCTTT
TRBV24-1,few,-,TRBJ1-1,13,CATSDLTMTEAFF,TGTGCCACCAGTGATTTGACGATGACTGAAGCTTTCTTT
TRBV18,-,-,TRBJ1-1,15,CASSPLYSSNTEAFF,TGTGCCAGCTCACCCCTCTACAGTTCGAACACTGAAGCTTTCTTT
TRBV7-8,-,-,TRBJ2-3,18,CASSLAPRTGEDTDTQYF,TGTGCCAGCAGCTTAGCCCCCAGAACAGGGGAGGACACAGATACGCAGTATTTT
TRBV9,-,TRBD1,TRBJ2-2,16,CASSPRTGQNTGELFF,TGTGCCAGCAGCCCAAGGACAGGACAGAACACCGGGGAGCTGTTTTTT
TRBV12-3/TRBV12-4,few,-,TRBJ2-7,15,CASSLAGGRRGEQYF,TGTGCCAGCAGTTTAGCGGGGGGACGGCGGGGCGAGCAGTACTTC
TRBV9,-,-,TRBJ2-5,18,CASSVDPALTAYQETQYF,TGTGCCAGCAGCGTAGATCCGGCGTTGACAGCGTACCAAGAGACCCAGTACTTC
TRBV7-9,-,TRBD1,TRBJ1-2,14,CASSSQTGGGGYTF,TGTGCCAGCAGCTCTCAGACAGGGGGAGGAGGCTACACCTTC
TRBV5-1,few,-,TRBJ2-7,16,CASSLAVPSGSYEQYF,TGCGCCAGCAGCTTGGCTGTCCCGTCGGGGTCCTACGAGCAGTACTTC
TRBV30,-,TRBD2,TRBJ2-1,15,CAWSVGLAGVLEQFF,TGTGCCTGGAGTGTGGGACTAGCGGGAGTTTTGGAGCAGTTCTTC
TRBV7-2,few,-,TRBJ2-7,14,CASRLQDYSYEQYF,TGTGCCAGCAGACTTCAGGACTACTCCTACGAGCAGTACTTC
TRBV4-1,few,TRBD1,TRBJ1-3,15,CASSQAAGQEYTIYF,TGCGCCAGCAGCCAAGCGGCGGGACAGGAATACACCATATATTTT
TRBV5-1,many,-,TRBJ1-1,15,CASSLETDMNTEAFF,TGCGCCAGCAGCTTGGAAACAGATATGAACACTGAAGCTTTCTTT
TRBV7-6,-,TRBD2,TRBJ2-7,16,CASSLALGLAGAKQYF,TGTGCCAGCAGCTTAGCGCTAGGACTAGCGGGAGCAAAGCAGTACTTC
TRBV5-5,-,-,TRBJ2-2,15,CASSFLIGRTGELFF,TGTGCCAGCAGCTTTTTGATTGGACGAACCGGGGAGCTGTTTTTT
TRBV7-7,-,TRBD1,TRBJ2-5,15,CASSAGQAREETQYF,TGTGCCAGCAGCGCAGGACAGGCTAGAGAAGAGACCCAGTACTTC
TRBV6-5,-,-,TRBJ2-7,13,CASREGTSYEQYF,TGTGCCAGCAGGGAGGGTACCTCCTACGAGCAGTACTTC
TRBV20-1,few,-,TRBJ2-1,14,CSAPRDPVVNEQFF,TGCAGTGCTCCCCGGGACCCGGTTGTGAATGAGCAGTTCTTC
TRBV11-3,-,-,TRBJ2-2,14,CASSLVRETGELFF,TGTGCCAGCAGCTTAGTTCGGGAGACCGGGGAGCTGTTTTTT
TRBV11-1,-,-,TRBJ1-1,16,CASRSGGGMVGTEAFF,TGTGCCAGCAGATCCGGAGGGGGGATGGTAGGCACTGAAGCTTTCTTT
TRBV2,-,TRBD2,TRBJ2-3,13,CASSVRTSVAQYF,TGTGCCAGCAGTGTCCGGACTAGCGTCGCGCAGTATTTT
TRBV9,few,TRBD2,TRBJ2-5,13,CASSNPGTSRRYF,TGTGCCAGCAGCAACCCCGGGACTAGCCGTCGGTACTTC
TRBV6-4,few,TRBD2,TRBJ2-2,16,CASSDEPAGATGELFF,TGTGCCAGCAGTGACGAGCCAGCGGGAGCCACCGGGGAGCTGTTTTTT
TRBV7-3,few,-,TRBJ1-6,15,CASSLRASYNSPLHF,TGTGCCAGCAGCTTACGGGCGTCCTATAATTCACCCCTCCACTTT
TRBV20-1,few,TRBD2,TRBJ2-7,14,CSAPTSGRGDEQYF,TGCAGTGCTCCGACAAGCGGGAGAGGGGACGAGCAGTACTTC
TRBV11-1,-,-,TRBJ1-1,14,CASSHGDSRTEAFF,TGTGCCAGCAGCCACGGAGACAGTCGCACTGAAGCTTTCTTT
TRBV7-8,-,-,TRBJ1-1,13,CASGKGPNTEAFF,TGTGCCAGCGGGAAGGGTCCGAACACTGAAGCTTTCTTT
TRBV18,-,-,TRBJ1-1,17,CASSPLLEIPSNTEAFF,TGTGCCAGCTCACCACTCCTTGAAATCCCCTCGAACACTGAAGCTTTCTTT
TRBV12-5,once,TRBD2,TRBJ2-1,15,CASGLTGLAYNEQFF,TGTGCTAGTGGTTTAACGGGACTAGCCTACAATGAGCAGTTCTTC
TRBV20-1,-,TRBD1,TRBJ1-2,14,CSAGDRGFLDGYTF,TGCAGTGCGGGCGACAGGGGCTTCCTGGATGGCTACACCTTC